Shown below are 18 T cell receptor beta chains from a single sample sequenced in a study of OX40 agonist ivuxolimab in advanced cancers. Produced via immunoSEQ multiplex PCR; TCRdb's table is partial and in-frame only. This sample yields approximately 39,000 clones, of which 88% are seen a single time; roughly 3.9% belongs to the top ten. The material sequenced was CD4+ or CD8+ T cells sorted from blood, taken in a trial of the OX40 agonist ivuxolimab. The receptors here all came from an adult with an advanced solid tumor such as melanoma, head and neck, liver or kidney cancer.

The chain is built from TRBV29-1 and TRBJ1-2; D remains ambiguous. V was trimmed by 5 bases and J by 0 bases, leaving 7 bases between them. The germline V gene encodes CDR1 SQVTM and CDR2 ANQGSEA. The CDR3 has 12 amino acids. This chain's CDR3 is CSVTETNYGYTF. In nucleotides, the CDR3 is TGCAGCGTTACGGAGACTAACTATGGCTACACCTTC. The entire variable domain, with the rest obtained from reference TRBV29-1 and TRBJ1-2, is as follows: SAVISQKPSRDICQRGTSLTIQCQVDSQVTMMFWYRQQPGQSLTLIATANQGSEATYESGFVIDKFPISRPNLTFSTLTVSNMSPEDSSIYLCSVTETNYGYTFGSGTRLTVV.

The V gene is TRBV6-1, the J gene TRBJ2-6, with D unclear. With 9 bases removed from V and 2 bases from J, the gap between germline ends came to 8 bases. The germline V gene has CDR1 MNHNS and CDR2 SASEGT. The length of the CDR3 is 13 residues. Written as DNA, the CDR3 is TGTGCCAGACTATTAGCTGGGGCCAACGTCCTGACTTTC. Translation gives CARLLAGANVLTF.

CDR3 loop: CASSRRGGGGYTF. As DNA, the CDR3 is TGTGCCAGCTCTAGGCGGGGCGGCGGAGGCTACACCTTC. V usage is TRBV28 and J usage is TRBJ1-2; D is possibly TRBD1 (5 bases). V was clipped by 8 bases and J by 8 bases, with 18 bases between them. Germline CDR1 is MDHEN and CDR2 is SYDVKM. The CDR3 spans 13 residues.

V and J are TRBV5-1 and TRBJ1-2; the match to TRBD1 covers 8 bases. The CDR3 totals 14 residues. Trimming took 4 bases from V and 4 from J; bases not matched to a gene: 6. In germline, CDR1 is SGHRS, CDR2 YFSETQ. The CDR3 region is CASSVGTGAYGYTF. CDR3 DNA: TGCGCCAGCAGCGTCGGGACAGGAGCCTATGGCTACACCTTC.

The V and J genes are TRBV18 and TRBJ1-2; D call uncertain. The CDR3 has 13 amino acids. Trimming shortened V by 5 bases and J by 3 bases, and 10 bases separated the two germline ends. Germline V CDR1 and CDR2: KGHSH, LQKENI. The CDR3 loop reads CASSVGQDYGYTF. CDR3 in DNA: TGTGCCAGCTCAGTGGGTCAGGACTATGGCTACACCTTC.

V gene TRBV7-2 combines with J gene TRBJ2-2; D is possibly TRBD1 (6 bases). V was trimmed by 5 bases and J by 9 bases, leaving 19 bases between them. The CDR3 covers 15 residues. CDR1 SGHTA and CDR2 FQGNSA come from the germline V gene. CDR3 sequence: CASSKTPGGGRELFF. CDR3 sequence (DNA): TGTGCCAGCAGCAAGACCCCCGGTGGGGGCCGGGAGCTGTTTTTT.

V gene TRBV7-8 combines with J gene TRBJ1-5; D call uncertain. CDR1 and CDR2 (germline): SGHVS, FQNEAQ. This CDR3 comprises 16 residues. V dropped 5 bases and J dropped 2 bases, with 16 bases sitting between them. CDR3 in amino acids: CASSPRWARGNQPQHF. The DNA for the CDR3 is TGTGCCAGCAGCCCCCGATGGGCGCGGGGCAATCAGCCCCAGCATTTT. The full variable domain, its missing parts supplied by reference TRBV7-8 and TRBJ1-5, is GAGVSQSPRYKVAKRGQDVALRCDPISGHVSLFWYQQALGQGPEFLTYFQNEAQLDKSGLPSDRFFAERPEGSVSTLKIQRTQQEDSAVYLCASSPRWARGNQPQHFGDGTRLSIL.

The chain employs TRBV28 and TRBJ2-2; 10 positions agree with TRBD1. This CDR3 comprises 17 residues. CDR1 is MDHEN, CDR2 SYDVKM, per germline. The V segment lost 7 bases and the J segment 6 bases; nucleotides outside the gene matches: 14. The CDR3: CASNSLGQGKAAGELFF. CDR3 nucleotide sequence: TGTGCCAGCAACTCCCTGGGACAGGGGAAGGCGGCCGGGGAGCTGTTTTTT.

CDR3 region: CASTQRPRYEQYF. The DNA of the CDR3 is TGTGCCAGCACACAGCGGCCACGGTACGAGCAGTACTTC. J is TRBJ2-7 and V is TRBV6-1; weak D call: TRBD2 (5 bases). V was clipped by 7 bases and J by 4 bases, with 14 bases between them. The CDR3 has 13 residues. CDR1 is MNHNS and CDR2 is SASEGT in the germline V gene.

In this sample, this clone turned up once. The rearrangement joins TRBV5-1 to TRBJ1-6; D is perhaps TRBD1 (5 bases). CDR1 and CDR2 (germline): SGHRS, YFSETQ. The germline V and J ends were trimmed by 5 bases and 0 bases, with 15 bases remaining between them. CDR3 size: 17 residues. CDR3 sequence (DNA): TGCGCCAGCAGTCGACAGTCTCTTAGCTCCTATAATTCACCCCTCCACTTT. Its protein product is CASSRQSLSSYNSPLHF.

This rearrangement joins TRBV13 to TRBJ2-7, with a possible D match to TRBD1 (6 bases). The germline V and J ends were trimmed by 5 bases and 4 bases, with 12 bases remaining between them. Germline values: CDR1 PRHDT, CDR2 FYEKMQ (reference sequence). CDR3 length: 13 residues. The CDR3 DNA reads as TGTGCCAGCAGCCCCCGGACAGATTACGAGCAGTACTTC. Translating it yields CASSPRTDYEQYF.

The rearrangement links TRBV5-8 to TRBJ2-6; perhaps D is TRBD1 or TRBD2 (5 bases each). CDR3 length: 17 amino acids. Germline CDR1 reads SGHTS; CDR2 reads YDEGEE. The V end lost 7 bases, the J end lost 0 bases, and 17 bases lay between the germline ends. CDR3 region: CASDYSGTTSGANVLTF. For the CDR3, the DNA is TGTGCCAGCGACTACTCCGGGACGACCTCTGGGGCCAACGTCCTGACTTTC.

This clone was seen a few times. The rearrangement joins TRBV19 to TRBJ1-6; D unclear. V lost 7 bases and J 0 bases, leaving 13 bases between the germline ends. This CDR3 spans 16 amino acids. Per the germline V gene, CDR1 is LNHDA and CDR2 is SQIVND (reference sequence). CDR3 in amino acids: CASMLGSSSYNSPLHF. In nucleotides, the CDR3 is TGTGCCAGTATGTTGGGCTCCAGCTCCTATAATTCACCCCTCCACTTT.

The rearrangement links TRBV27 to TRBJ1-4; no reliable D call. CDR1 is MNHEY, CDR2 SMNVEV, per germline (reference sequence). The CDR3 extends over 15 amino acids. The V and J ends lost 0 bases and 3 bases respectively, with 8 bases between them. Here the CDR3 DNA reads TGTGCCAGCAGTTTATCGAGGGTTTCTAATGAAAAACTGTTTTTT. It translates to CASSLSRVSNEKLFF.

The chain uses TRBV10-3 and TRBJ2-7, with D perhaps assigned TRBD1 or TRBD2 (5 bases each). Trimming took 0 bases from V and 2 from J, leaving 14 bases between them. The CDR3 runs 16 residues. Per the germline V gene, CDR1 is ENHRY and CDR2 is SYGVKD. The CDR3 bases are TGTGCCATCAGTGAGTCGGCAGGGACGTTCCCCTACGAGCAGTACTTC. Amino acids: CAISESAGTFPYEQYF.

The V and J genes are TRBV7-8 and TRBJ1-5; 7 bases fit TRBD1. Germline lookup yields CDR1 SGHVS and CDR2 FQNEAQ. V lost 2 bases, J lost 4 bases, and 8 bases stayed unmatched. This CDR3 contains 16 residues. The chain's CDR3 is CASSLQGVALNQPQHF. The CDR3 coding sequence is TGTGCCAGCAGCTTACAGGGGGTCGCCCTAAATCAGCCCCAGCATTTT.

As DNA, the CDR3 is TGTGCCAGCAGCCCTCGGGAGCGCTCCTACAATGAGCAGTTCTTC. Protein product: CASSPRERSYNEQFF. This chain uses TRBV9 with TRBJ2-1; the D gene is possibly TRBD2 (6 bases). Germline CDR1 and CDR2: SGDLS and YYNGEE. Trimming cost V 4 bases and J 0 bases, with 11 bases left between them. The CDR3 is 15 residues long.

The chain couples TRBV5-4 to TRBJ1-1; possible D gene TRBD1, 5 bases. The CDR3 spans 13 residues. Germline V CDR1 and CDR2: SGHNT, YYREEE (reference sequence). Trimming stripped 3 bases from V and 8 bases from J, with 14 bases between. The CDR3 nucleotides read TGTGCCAGCAGCTCCGGGCAGGGAACCGAAGCTTTCTTT. Translating gives CASSSGQGTEAFF.